Following are 13 T cell receptor beta chains from one sample sequenced in a study of T-cell memory formation after mild COVID-19. Each CDR3 protein gets one entry after TCRdb re-called the 5' RACE reads with MiXCR. The table has hundreds of thousands of distinct CDR3 sequences, approximately 18% seen once. Material: PBMCs or a T cell subset sorted from them (not recorded which). The receptors were gathered from a man in his late teens or twenties who had mild COVID-19 (a few samples of this study predate the infection). Cell type and time point are not known.

In DNA, the CDR3 is TGCGGGACCAGGACCCTGAGGAATGGCTACACCTTC. This encodes CGTRTLRNGYTF. J is TRBJ1-2 and V is TRBV20-1; tentative D call: TRBD1 (5 bases). Germline values: CDR1 DFQATT, CDR2 SNEGSKA (reference sequence). There are 12 residues in the CDR3.

This clonotype was detected only a few times. J is TRBJ1-5 and V is TRBV7-2; possibly TRBD1 for D (5 bases). V was shortened by 4 bases and J by 8 bases, with 12 bases between the two germline ends. Per the germline V gene, CDR1 is SGHTA and CDR2 is FQGNSA. CDR3 length: 13 residues. CDR3 loop: CASSWHFREPQHF. The CDR3 DNA follows: TGTGCCAGCAGCTGGCATTTCAGGGAGCCCCAGCATTTT.

This clonotype turned up a few times. The rearrangement joins TRBV6-1 to TRBJ2-1; 8 bases line up with TRBD1. The V gene's germline CDR1 is MNHNS and CDR2 SASEGT. V lost 6 bases to trimming and J lost 1 base; unmatched junction nucleotides: 5. The length of the CDR3 is 15 residues. In nucleotides, the CDR3 is TGTGCCAGCAGAGAGCAGGGGGCTTCCTACAATGAGCAGTTCTTC. Residues: CASREQGASYNEQFF.

This chain links TRBV4-3 with TRBJ2-3, with D maybe TRBD2 (6 bases). The CDR3 spans 14 residues. V shed 1 base and J shed 6 bases, with 11 bases lying between them. Germline values: CDR1 LGHNA, CDR2 YSLEER. The CDR3 loop reads CASSQGGAADTQYF. CDR3 nucleotides: TGCGCCAGCAGCCAAGGCGGGGCCGCGGATACGCAGTATTTT.

J is TRBJ2-5 and V is TRBV4-2; TRBD2 matches at 8 bases. Germline values: CDR1 LGHNA, CDR2 YNFKEQ. With 3 bases clipped from V and 5 bases from J, the junction kept 5 bases outside the gene matches. CDR3 size: 14 residues. CDR3 loop: CASSHGGAEETQYF. The CDR3 DNA is TGTGCCAGCAGCCACGGGGGGGCCGAGGAGACCCAGTACTTC.

The genes are TRBV6-1 and TRBJ1-1, with unresolved D. V lost 6 bases and J 1 base, leaving 6 bases between the germline ends. Per germline, CDR1 MNHNS and CDR2 SASEGT. The CDR3 has 12 residues. In nucleotides, the CDR3 is TGTGCCAGCAGACTGGAGAACACTGAAGCTTTCTTT. It yields the protein CASRLENTEAFF.

The chain combines TRBV7-2 with TRBJ1-1, with 10 bases fitting TRBD1. From germline, CDR1 is SGHTA and CDR2 FQGNSA. Unmatched junction bases numbered 1, after V lost 1 base and J lost 5 bases. The CDR3 is 14 amino acids. The CDR3, as DNA: TGTGCCAGCAGCTTAGGGGGACAGGGGACTGAAGCTTTCTTT. This translates into CASSLGGQGTEAFF.

The J gene is TRBJ2-7, the V gene TRBV7-2, with TRBD1 matching 8 bases. Germline trimming cut 3 bases from V and 3 bases from J; bases unmatched to any gene: 4. The germline CDR1 and CDR2 sequences are SGHTA and FQGNSA. The CDR3 loop spans 14 amino acids. This CDR3 reads CASSFATGGYEQYF. The CDR3, as DNA: TGTGCCAGCAGCTTTGCCACAGGGGGCTACGAGCAGTACTTC.

This chain uses TRBV11-3 with TRBJ2-1, with 12 bases that match TRBD2. With V trimmed by 5 bases and J by 4 bases, 3 bases remained unmatched. CDR1 and CDR2 (germline): SGHNT, YENEEA. CDR3 length: 15 amino acids. The CDR3 sequence: CASSKGLAGYNEQFF. Written as DNA, the CDR3 is TGTGCCAGCAGCAAGGGACTAGCGGGTTACAATGAGCAGTTCTTC.

The chain links TRBV5-4 to TRBJ2-7; 8 nucleotides match TRBD1. The length of the CDR3 is 15 residues. With V trimmed by 4 bases and J by 1 base, 7 bases remained unmatched. Germline loops: CDR1 SGHNT, CDR2 YYREEE (reference sequence). The CDR3 region is CASSVGQGGSYEQYF. The CDR3 nucleotides read TGTGCCAGCAGCGTCGGACAGGGTGGATCCTACGAGCAGTACTTC.

This clonotype was seen a few times. This rearrangement joins TRBV7-9 to TRBJ1-4, with 7 positions matching TRBD1. The CDR3 has 16 residues. Germline V gene lookup returns CDR1 SEHNR and CDR2 FQNEAQ (reference sequence). V shed 5 bases, J shed 8 bases, and the junction held 14 bases outside the gene matches. CDR3 nucleotide sequence: TGTGCCAGCAGCCACGGGTGGGGACAGTTAAAAGAAAAACTGTTTTTT. It codes for CASSHGWGQLKEKLFF. Full variable domain (outside the CDR3, taken from reference TRBV7-9 and TRBJ1-4): DTGVSQNPRHKITKRGQNVTFRCDPISEHNRLYWYRQTLGQGPEFLTYFQNEAQLEKSRLLSDRFSAERPKGSFSTLEIQRTEQGDSAMYLCASSHGWGQLKEKLFFGSGTQLSVL.

In its sample, this clonotype was seen a few times. This chain links TRBV20-1 with TRBJ2-2, with 9 bases aligning to TRBD2. This CDR3 is 15 amino acids long. With V trimmed by 3 bases and J by 6 bases, 8 bases remained unmatched. In germline, CDR1 is DFQATT, CDR2 SNEGSKA (reference sequence). The CDR3 loop reads CSARKAGGSAGELFF. DNA of the CDR3: TGCAGTGCTAGGAAAGCGGGGGGTTCAGCCGGGGAGCTGTTTTTT.

This clonotype was detected a few times. The gene calls are TRBV5-1 and TRBJ1-2, with unresolved D. V was shortened by 2 bases and J by 1 base, with 6 bases between the two germline ends. CDR3 length equals 13 residues. CDR1 is SGHRS, CDR2 YFSETQ, per germline. This chain's CDR3 is CASSFNGNYGYTF. Here the CDR3 DNA reads TGCGCCAGCAGCTTTAATGGTAACTATGGCTACACCTTC.